A selection of T cell receptor beta chains follows, all from one sample in a study of Ad26.COV2.S vaccination and SARS-CoV-2 variants. Using immunoSEQ multiplex PCR, the repertoire was profiled, and TCRdb retains in-frame clones only, with some absent. The sample has 350,000 to 550,000 clones, 89% seen once. Sequenced here: peripheral blood, sampled in a trial of Ad26.COV2.S vaccine versus placebo. The receptors come from a person between 18 and 65 years old who received the Ad26.COV2.S COVID-19 vaccine or a placebo. Each CDR3 is given with its conserved first and last residue. A D gene is named only where the DNA matches it firmly. Only part of the rows carry a size: once, few, many, or a class if the clone is expanded.

TRBJ1-3,NA,NA,TRBV21-1,CASSELSQGAGGNTIYF,TGTGCCAGCAGCGAGCTCTCACAGGGGGCGGGTGGAAACACCATATATTTT
TRBJ1-1,NA,NA,TRBV18,CASSPQGPNTEAFF,TGTGCCAGCTCACCACAAGGGCCCAACACTGAAGCTTTCTTT
TRBJ2-5,once,NA,TRBV5-1,CASSLGGWETQYF,TGCGCCAGCAGCTTGGGCGGCTGGGAGACCCAGTACTTC
TRBJ1-2,NA,NA,TRBV5-1,CASSLSKRHGLNYGYTF,TGCGCCAGCAGCTTGAGTAAAAGACACGGGCTTAACTATGGCTACACCTTC
TRBJ2-2,NA,NA,TRBV28,CASSLGGSGELFF,TGTGCCAGCAGTTTAGGGGGATCCGGGGAGCTGTTTTTT
TRBJ2-3,NA,TRBD1,TRBV27,CASGFPTQGDRGSDTQYF,TGTGCCAGCGGCTTTCCCACACAGGGGGACAGGGGATCAGATACGCAGTATTTT
TRBJ2-1,NA,NA,TRBV14,CASSQWRDSAYNEQFF,TGTGCCAGCAGCCAATGGAGGGACTCGGCCTACAATGAGCAGTTCTTC
TRBJ1-5,NA,NA,TRBV7-2,CASTPRGGGGQPQHF,TGTGCCAGCACCCCCCGTGGGGGAGGGGGTCAGCCCCAGCATTTT
TRBJ1-2,once,NA,TRBV7-2,CASSLTPGYGYTF,TGTGCCAGCAGCTTAACACCAGGGTACGGCTACACCTTC
TRBJ1-1,NA,NA,TRBV13,CASSLSKAIYTEAFF,TGTGCCAGCAGCTTGTCTAAAGCAATCTACACTGAAGCTTTCTTT
TRBJ1-1,NA,TRBD1,TRBV9,CASSRYSTGGHTEAFF,TGTGCCAGCAGTCGATATTCCACAGGGGGCCACACTGAAGCTTTCTTT
TRBJ2-1,NA,NA,TRBV18,CASSPTRYALYNEQFF,TGTGCCAGCTCACCAACACGATACGCCCTTTACAATGAGCAGTTCTTC
TRBJ1-1,NA,TRBD1,TRBV7-9,CASSSQGLGAFF,TGTGCCAGCAGTTCACAGGGGCTTGGTGCTTTCTTT
TRBJ2-7,few,NA,TRBV5-5,CASSFLTGSQDPQYF,TGTGCCAGCAGCTTTCTAACCGGGTCACAGGACCCCCAGTACTTC
TRBJ2-3,NA,NA,TRBV24-1,CATSDPFRPGGTDTQYF,TGTGCCACCAGTGACCCGTTCCGTCCTGGCGGCACAGATACGCAGTATTTT
TRBJ1-5,NA,NA,TRBV12-3/TRBV12-4,CASSRLNQPQHF,TGTGCCAGCAGCCGCCTTAATCAGCCCCAGCATTTT
TRBJ2-3,once,NA,TRBV30,CAWSVGAFGTDTQYF,TGTGCCTGGAGTGTAGGGGCTTTCGGGACAGATACGCAGTATTTT
TRBJ1-4,NA,NA,TRBV7-2,CASSLNGVVTNEKLFF,TGTGCCAGCAGCTTGAACGGAGTAGTAACTAATGAAAAACTGTTTTTT
TRBJ2-7,NA,TRBD2,TRBV10-2,CASRNTRLAHEQYF,TGCGCCAGCAGGAACACTAGACTAGCACACGAGCAGTACTTC
TRBJ1-2,once,NA,TRBV21-1,CASKRMPNYGYTF,TGTGCCAGCAAACGGATGCCTAACTATGGCTACACCTTC
TRBJ1-1,NA,NA,TRBV30,CAWTEDSMNTEAFF,TGTGCCTGGACAGAGGACAGTATGAACACTGAAGCTTTCTTT
TRBJ2-7,NA,TRBD2,TRBV28,CASSLYGFSGGYEQYF,TGTGCCAGCAGTTTATATGGTTTTAGCGGGGGCTACGAGCAGTACTTC
TRBJ1-5,NA,NA,TRBV28,CASSFPSHNQPQHF,TGTGCCAGCAGTTTCCCCAGCCACAATCAGCCCCAGCATTTT
TRBJ1-3,NA,TRBD1,TRBV5-6,CASSITKGTGRNTIYF,TGTGCCAGCAGCATCACGAAGGGGACAGGAAGAAACACCATATATTTT
TRBJ1-3,NA,NA,TRBV28,CASRGWAPLSSGNTIYF,TGTGCCAGCAGAGGGTGGGCTCCGCTGAGCTCTGGAAACACCATATATTTT
TRBJ1-4,NA,TRBD1,TRBV27,CASSRDRELAEKLFF,TGTGCCAGCAGTCGAGACAGGGAATTGGCTGAAAAACTGTTTTTT
TRBJ1-1,NA,NA,TRBV19,CASSIPYRWTEAFF,TGTGCCAGTAGTATACCATATAGGTGGACTGAAGCTTTCTTT
TRBJ2-1,NA,TRBD2,TRBV29-1,CSSCLAGSYNEQFF,TGCAGCTCCTGCCTAGCGGGATCATACAATGAGCAGTTCTTC
TRBJ1-3,NA,TRBD1,TRBV7-9,CASSWGQGLSGNTIYF,TGTGCCAGCAGCTGGGGACAGGGACTATCTGGAAACACCATATATTTT